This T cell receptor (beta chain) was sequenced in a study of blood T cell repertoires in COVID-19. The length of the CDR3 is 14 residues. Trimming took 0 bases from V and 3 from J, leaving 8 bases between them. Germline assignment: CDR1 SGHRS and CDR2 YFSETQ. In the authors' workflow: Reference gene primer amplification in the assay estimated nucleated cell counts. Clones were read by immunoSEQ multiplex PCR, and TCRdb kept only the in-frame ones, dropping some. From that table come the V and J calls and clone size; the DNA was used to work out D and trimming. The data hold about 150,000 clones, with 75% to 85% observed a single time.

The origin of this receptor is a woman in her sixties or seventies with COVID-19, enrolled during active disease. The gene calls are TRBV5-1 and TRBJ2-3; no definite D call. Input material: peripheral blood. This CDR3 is CASSLEVLTDTQYF. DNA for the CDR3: TGCGCCAGCAGCTTGGAAGTCCTAACAGATACGCAGTATTTT.